These 14 T cell receptor beta chains share one sample of origin, sequenced in a study of blood T cell repertoires in COVID-19 (dated by TCRdb to the early 2020s). Library construction relied on the immunoSEQ multiplex PCR assay. TCRdb took this table from immuneACCESS and kept in-frame rearrangements with V and J called. Such tables lack part of the clones; where checked against another copy, unresolved V genes explain under half of the gap, and the rest is unexplained. The sample table holds about 200,000 clones, of which around four fifths were seen once. 0.95% of the sample comes from the top ten. Sequenced material: peripheral blood. Receptors originate from a man in his sixties with COVID-19, enrolled during active disease.

The rearrangement joins TRBV10-3 to TRBJ2-7; possible D gene TRBD1, 5 bases. Germline assignment: CDR1 ENHRY and CDR2 SYGVKD. V gave up 6 bases and J gave up 0 bases, with 6 bases separating them. The CDR3 sequence is 12 residues long. CDR3 nucleotide sequence: TGTGCCATCAGACAGGACTCCTACGAGCAGTACTTC. It encodes CAIRQDSYEQYF.

The chain carries TRBV7-2 and TRBJ1-4, with unresolved D. From germline, CDR1 is SGHTA and CDR2 FQGNSA. The CDR3 loop spans 12 amino acids. Trimming took off 5 bases at V and 12 bases at J, with 13 bases between the two ends. The CDR3 spells CASSPDREQLFF. CDR3 sequence (DNA): TGTGCCAGCAGCCCCGACCGGGAGCAACTGTTTTTT.

V is TRBV10-3 and J is TRBJ1-4; D may be TRBD1 (5 bases). The CDR3 totals 16 residues. The V and J ends lost 0 bases and 6 bases respectively, with 14 bases between them. Germline V gene lookup returns CDR1 ENHRY and CDR2 SYGVKD. Written as DNA, the CDR3 is TGTGCCATCAGTGAGTCGGGCGGGGACTGGCATGAAAAACTGTTTTTT. This translates into CAISESGGDWHEKLFF.

The chain carries TRBV9 and TRBJ2-2; 8 nucleotides align to TRBD2. After removal of 3 bases from V and 0 bases from J, the junction contained 4 bases not matched to a gene. Germline loops: CDR1 SGDLS, CDR2 YYNGEE. This CDR3 is 16 amino acids long. In DNA form, the CDR3 reads TGTGCCAGCAGCGCTCGACTAGCGCCGAACACCGGGGAGCTGTTTTTT. Translation: CASSARLAPNTGELFF.

The V call is TRBV5-8, the J call TRBJ2-1, with a tentative D call TRBD2 (7 bases). Trimming shortened V by 0 bases and J by 10 bases, and 14 bases separated the two germline ends. Germline V CDR1 and CDR2: SGHTS, YDEGEE. CDR3 size: 14 residues. The CDR3 DNA is TGTGCCAGCAGCTTGGTGGCAGGGGAGGGGGAGCAGTTCTTC. This codes for CASSLVAGEGEQFF.

The CDR3 region has the DNA TGTGCCAGCAGCCAAGTTGGGACTAGCGCCTACGAGCAGTACTTC. It yields the protein CASSQVGTSAYEQYF. The gene calls are TRBV4-2 and TRBJ2-7, with 10 nucleotides matching TRBD2. CDR1 LGHNA and CDR2 YNFKEQ come from the germline V gene. The length of the CDR3 is 15 residues. The V segment lost 1 base and the J segment 2 bases; nucleotides outside the gene matches: 2.

The chain uses TRBV18 and TRBJ1-1; perhaps TRBD1 as D (5 bases). The ends were cut back, 6 bases at V and 4 bases at J, with 12 bases in the middle. The CDR3 is 13 amino acids. Germline V gene lookup returns CDR1 KGHSH and CDR2 LQKENI. As DNA, the CDR3 is TGTGCCAGCTCTTCTGGGGGGGGCACTGAAGCTTTCTTT. Translated: CASSSGGGTEAFF.

The chain recombines TRBV5-5 with TRBJ1-3, with D perhaps matching TRBD1 (5 bases). V was pared by 1 base and J by 4 bases, with 12 bases between. This CDR3 is 15 amino acids long. From germline, CDR1 is SGHKS and CDR2 YYEKEE (reference sequence). The CDR3 here is CASSLRGFAGNTIYF. Here the CDR3 DNA reads TGTGCCAGCAGCTTGAGGGGTTTTGCAGGAAACACCATATATTTT.

The chain joins TRBV18 to TRBJ2-2; 7 bases agree with TRBD1. This CDR3 has 15 amino acids. J lost 4 bases, V lost 2 bases, and 4 bases had no gene match. Germline V gene sequence: CDR1 KGHSH, CDR2 LQKENI. As DNA, the CDR3 is TGTGCCAGCTCACCAAGACAGGGAACCACCGGGGAGCTGTTTTTT. This translates into CASSPRQGTTGELFF.

The chain combines TRBV5-4 with TRBJ1-6; tentatively, D is TRBD1 (6 bases). V lost 1 base and J lost 7, with 15 bases in between. The V gene's germline CDR1 is SGHNT and CDR2 YYREEE (reference sequence). The CDR3 has 16 amino acids. The CDR3 loop reads CASSLNRGFRNSPLHF. CDR3 bases: TGTGCCAGCAGCTTGAATAGGGGGTTTCGGAATTCACCCCTCCACTTT.

This clone turned up a few times. The chain carries TRBV3-1 (or the pseudogene TRBV3-2) and TRBJ1-2; 7 bases align to TRBD1. This CDR3 contains 14 residues. Germline V gene lookup returns CDR1 LGHDT and CDR2 YNNKEL (reference sequence). V trimming: 4 bases; J trimming: 8 bases; junction bases outside the gene matches: 10. This chain's CDR3 is CASSLPGAGGGYTF. In nucleotides, the CDR3 is TGTGCCAGCAGCCTCCCCGGGGCAGGGGGAGGCTACACCTTC.

This clone occurred a few times. The rearrangement links TRBV20-1 to TRBJ1-1; D unclear. Germline V gene sequence: CDR1 DFQATT, CDR2 SNEGSKA (reference sequence). The length of the CDR3 is 13 residues. V dropped 3 bases and J dropped 8 bases, with 16 bases sitting between them. The CDR3 is CSASAGVLMEAFF. Written as DNA, the CDR3 is TGCAGTGCTAGTGCCGGGGTGCTTATGGAAGCTTTCTTT.

The V call is TRBV7-2, the J call TRBJ2-7; perhaps TRBD2 as D (5 bases). From germline, CDR1 is SGHTA and CDR2 FQGNSA. V shed 7 bases and J shed 2 bases, with 15 bases lying between them. CDR3 length: 14 amino acids. CDR3 protein: CASTRAMGAYEQYF. The DNA for the CDR3 is TGTGCCAGCACCCGGGCGATGGGAGCCTACGAGCAGTACTTC.

The chain's CDR3 is CASSGGQALSGYTF. CDR3 nucleotides: TGTGCCAGCAGTGGGGGACAGGCCCTAAGTGGCTACACCTTC. The rearrangement joins TRBV28 to TRBJ1-2; 8 positions match TRBD1. CDR3 length: 14 amino acids. The V gene's germline CDR1 is MDHEN and CDR2 SYDVKM. The V segment lost 5 bases and the J segment 7 bases; nucleotides outside the gene matches: 9.